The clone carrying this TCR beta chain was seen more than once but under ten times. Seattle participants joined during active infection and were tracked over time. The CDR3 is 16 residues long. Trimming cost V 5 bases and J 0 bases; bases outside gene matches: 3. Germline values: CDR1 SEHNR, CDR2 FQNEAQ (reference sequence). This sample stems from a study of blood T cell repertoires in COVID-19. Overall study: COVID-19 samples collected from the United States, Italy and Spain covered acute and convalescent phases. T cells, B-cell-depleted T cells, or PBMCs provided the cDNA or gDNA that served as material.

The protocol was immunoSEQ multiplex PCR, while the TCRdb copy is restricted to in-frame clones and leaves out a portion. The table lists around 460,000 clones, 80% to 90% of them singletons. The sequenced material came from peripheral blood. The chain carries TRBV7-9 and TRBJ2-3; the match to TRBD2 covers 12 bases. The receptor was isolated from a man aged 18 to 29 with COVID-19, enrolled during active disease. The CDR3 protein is CASSTSGRTSTDTQYF. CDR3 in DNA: TGTGCCAGCAGCACTAGCGGGAGGACGAGCACAGATACGCAGTATTTT.